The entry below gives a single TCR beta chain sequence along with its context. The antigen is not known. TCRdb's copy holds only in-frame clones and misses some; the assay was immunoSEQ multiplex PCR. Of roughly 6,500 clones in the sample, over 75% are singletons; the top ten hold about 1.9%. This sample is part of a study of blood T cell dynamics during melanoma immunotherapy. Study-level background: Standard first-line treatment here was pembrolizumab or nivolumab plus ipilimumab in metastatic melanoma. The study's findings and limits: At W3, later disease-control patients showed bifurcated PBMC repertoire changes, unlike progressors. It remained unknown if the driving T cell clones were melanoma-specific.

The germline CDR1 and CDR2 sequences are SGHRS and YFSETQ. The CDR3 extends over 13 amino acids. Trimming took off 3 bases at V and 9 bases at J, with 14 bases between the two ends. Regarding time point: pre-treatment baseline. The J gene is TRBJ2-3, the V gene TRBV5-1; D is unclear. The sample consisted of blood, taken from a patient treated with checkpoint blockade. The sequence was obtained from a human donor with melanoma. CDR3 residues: CASSSDTDGTQYF. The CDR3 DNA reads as TGCGCCAGCAGCTCAGACACGGATGGAACGCAGTATTTT.